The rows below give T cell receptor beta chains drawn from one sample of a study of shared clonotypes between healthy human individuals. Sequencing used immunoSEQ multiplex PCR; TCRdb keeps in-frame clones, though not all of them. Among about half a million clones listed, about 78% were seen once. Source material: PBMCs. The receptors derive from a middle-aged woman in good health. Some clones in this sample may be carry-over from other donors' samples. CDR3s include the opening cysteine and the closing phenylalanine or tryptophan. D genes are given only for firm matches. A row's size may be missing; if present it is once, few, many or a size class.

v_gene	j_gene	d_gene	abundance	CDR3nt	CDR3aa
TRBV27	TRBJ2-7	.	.	TGTGCCAGCAGTTTGCCCGGACCAAGCTACGAGCAGTACTTC	CASSLPGPSYEQYF
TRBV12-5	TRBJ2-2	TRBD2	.	TGTGCTAGTGGTCCTCGACTAGCGGGAGTATTGGGCACCGGGGAGCTGTTTTTT	CASGPRLAGVLGTGELFF
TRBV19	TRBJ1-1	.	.	TGTGCCAGTAGTATAGACTCGACAGGGAACACTGAAGCTTTCTTT	CASSIDSTGNTEAFF
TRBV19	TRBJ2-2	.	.	TGTGCCAGTAGTATAGGAAGCAGGGGAGGCGGGGAGCTGTTTTTT	CASSIGSRGGGELFF
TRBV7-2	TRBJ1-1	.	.	TGTGCCAGCAGCTTATTTGGGAACACTGAAGCTTTCTTT	CASSLFGNTEAFF
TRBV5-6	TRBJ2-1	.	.	TGTGCCAGCAGCGTCCTACTAGCTCCGGCTGACGAGCAGTTCTTC	CASSVLLAPADEQFF
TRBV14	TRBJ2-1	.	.	TGTGCCAGCAGCCAAGGTCCTGAGCAGTTCTTC	CASSQGPEQFF
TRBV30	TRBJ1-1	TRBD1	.	TGTGCCTGGGGAGGACAGGTTGAAGCTTTCTTT	CAWGGQVEAFF
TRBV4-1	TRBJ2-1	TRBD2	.	TGCGCCAGCAGCCCCGTACGCCTAGCGGGAGGGTCAGACAATGAGCAGTTCTTC	CASSPVRLAGGSDNEQFF
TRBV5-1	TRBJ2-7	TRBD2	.	TGCGCCCGCAGCTGGGCGGGGGCGGGGGGGCGCGGAGGCCGGTGGGCCTACGAGCAGTACTTC	CARSWAGAGGRGGRWAYEQYF
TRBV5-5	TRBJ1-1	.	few	TGTGCCAGCAGCTTCGGGGCGAACACTGAAGCTTTCTTT	CASSFGANTEAFF
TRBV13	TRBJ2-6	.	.	TGTGCCAGCAGTGAATTGGACTTCTCTGGGGCCAACGTCCTGACTTTC	CASSELDFSGANVLTF
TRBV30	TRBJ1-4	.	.	TGTGCCTGGAGTTCACTTAATGAAAAACTGTTTTTT	CAWSSLNEKLFF
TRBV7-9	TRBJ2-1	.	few	TGTGCCAGCAGCACCTTGCATGAGCAGTTCTTC	CASSTLHEQFF
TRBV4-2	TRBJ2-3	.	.	TGTGCCAGCAGCCTCCTGGCGGGACCTGGGGGCACAGATACGCAGTATTTT	CASSLLAGPGGTDTQYF
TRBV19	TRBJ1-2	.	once	TGTGCCAGTAGTACTGGGGGTTCCTATGGCTACACCTTC	CASSTGGSYGYTF
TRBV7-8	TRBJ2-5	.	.	TGTGCCAGCAGCGTAGGGGGGATCCAAGAGACCCAGTACTTC	CASSVGGIQETQYF